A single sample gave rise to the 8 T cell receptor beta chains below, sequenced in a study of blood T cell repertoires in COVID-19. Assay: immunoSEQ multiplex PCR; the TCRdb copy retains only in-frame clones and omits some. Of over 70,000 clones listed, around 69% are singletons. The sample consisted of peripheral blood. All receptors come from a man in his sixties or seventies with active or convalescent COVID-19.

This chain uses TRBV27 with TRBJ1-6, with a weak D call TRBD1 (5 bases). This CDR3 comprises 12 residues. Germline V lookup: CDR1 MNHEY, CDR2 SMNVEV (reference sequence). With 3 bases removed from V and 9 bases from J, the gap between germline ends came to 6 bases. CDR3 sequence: CASSFDSSPLHF. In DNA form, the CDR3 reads TGTGCCAGCAGTTTCGACAGTTCACCCCTCCACTTT.

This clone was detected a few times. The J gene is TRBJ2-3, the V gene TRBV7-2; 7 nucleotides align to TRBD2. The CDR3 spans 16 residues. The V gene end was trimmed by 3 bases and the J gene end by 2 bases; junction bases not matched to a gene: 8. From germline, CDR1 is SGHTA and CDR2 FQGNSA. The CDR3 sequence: CASSFSSGSYTDTQYF. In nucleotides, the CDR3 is TGTGCCAGCAGCTTTTCTAGCGGCTCCTACACAGATACGCAGTATTTT.

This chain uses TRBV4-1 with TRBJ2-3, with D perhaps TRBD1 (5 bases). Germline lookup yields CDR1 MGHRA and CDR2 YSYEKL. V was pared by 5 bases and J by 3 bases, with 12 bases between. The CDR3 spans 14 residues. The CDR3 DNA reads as TGCGCCAGCAGCAGGGAAGGGGTTACAGATACGCAGTATTTT. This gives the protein CASSREGVTDTQYF.

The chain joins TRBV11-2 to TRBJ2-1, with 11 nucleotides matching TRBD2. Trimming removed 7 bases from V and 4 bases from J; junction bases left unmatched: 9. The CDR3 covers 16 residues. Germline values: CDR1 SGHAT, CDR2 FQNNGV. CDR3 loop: CASTSPGLAGYNEQFF. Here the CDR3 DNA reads TGTGCCAGCACCTCCCCTGGACTAGCGGGTTACAATGAGCAGTTCTTC.

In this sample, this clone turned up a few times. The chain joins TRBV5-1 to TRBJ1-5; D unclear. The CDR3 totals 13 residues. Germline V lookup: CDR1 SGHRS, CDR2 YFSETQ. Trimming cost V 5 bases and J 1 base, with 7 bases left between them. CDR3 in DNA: TGCGCCAGCAGTACAGCAAGCAATCAGCCCCAGCATTTT. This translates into CASSTASNQPQHF. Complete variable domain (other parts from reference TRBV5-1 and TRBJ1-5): KAGVTQTPRYLIKTRGQQVTLSCSPISGHRSVSWYQQTPGQGLQFLFEYFSETQRNKGNFPGRFSGRQFSNSRSEMNVSTLELGDSALYLCASSTASNQPQHFGDGTRLSIL.

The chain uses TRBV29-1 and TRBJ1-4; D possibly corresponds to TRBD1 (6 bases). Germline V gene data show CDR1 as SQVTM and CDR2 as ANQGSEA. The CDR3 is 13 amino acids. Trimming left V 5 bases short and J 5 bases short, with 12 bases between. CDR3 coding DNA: TGCAGCGTTATGAACAGGGCGAATGAAAAACTGTTTTTT. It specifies CSVMNRANEKLFF.

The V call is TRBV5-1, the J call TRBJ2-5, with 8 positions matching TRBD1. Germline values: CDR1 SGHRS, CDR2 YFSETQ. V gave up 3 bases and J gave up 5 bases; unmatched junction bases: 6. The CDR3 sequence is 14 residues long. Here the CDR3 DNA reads TGCGCCAGCAGCTCGACAGGGGTGGGGGAGACCCAGTACTTC. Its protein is CASSSTGVGETQYF.

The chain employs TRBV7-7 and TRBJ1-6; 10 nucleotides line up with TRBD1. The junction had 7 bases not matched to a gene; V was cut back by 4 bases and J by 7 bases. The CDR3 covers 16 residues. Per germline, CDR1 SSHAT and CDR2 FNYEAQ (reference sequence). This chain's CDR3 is CASSSTGGCVNSPLHF. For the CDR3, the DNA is TGTGCCAGCAGCTCGACAGGGGGCTGTGTGAATTCACCCCTCCACTTT.